Presented here are 18 T cell receptor beta chains from one specimen sequenced in a study of shared T cell receptors in the human thymus. Profiled with immunoSEQ multiplex PCR; TCRdb holds only in-frame clones, not every one. There are hundreds of thousands of clones in the sample; more than 70% occur only once, and under 0.01% lies in the top ten. The sample also formed part of further work on human thymus T cells.

What was sequenced was thymocytes. These receptors all come from a boy younger than two with a congenital heart defect.

The J gene is TRBJ2-2, the V gene TRBV5-6; D not resolved. This CDR3 has 15 residues. Trimming removed 0 bases at V and 4 bases at J, with 10 bases between. From germline, CDR1 is SGHDT and CDR2 YYEEEE. The chain's CDR3 is CASSLVAVRTGELFF. Written as DNA, the CDR3 is TGTGCCAGCAGCTTGGTTGCAGTCCGCACCGGGGAGCTGTTTTTT. The variable domain in full, with the rest retrieved from reference TRBV5-6 and TRBJ2-2, is DAGVTQSPTHLIKTRGQQVTLRCSPKSGHDTVSWYQQALGQGPQFIFQYYEEEERQRGNFPDRFSGHQFPNYSSELNVNALLLGDSALYLCASSLVAVRTGELFFGEGSRLTVL.

The chain has TRBV28 and TRBJ2-7, with a possible D match to TRBD1 (6 bases). V was clipped by 8 bases and J by 1 base, with 21 bases between them. The CDR3 length is 16 residues. The germline gives CDR1 MDHEN, CDR2 SYDVKM. The CDR3 sequence is CASPSLQQGGSYEQYF. The DNA of the CDR3 is TGTGCCAGCCCTTCCCTACAACAGGGTGGTTCCTACGAGCAGTACTTC.

This chain links TRBV4-3 with TRBJ2-1; 9 positions agree with TRBD2. Germline CDR1 reads LGHNA; CDR2 reads YSLEER. The ends lost 2 bases at V and 2 bases at J; junction bases unmatched: 7. The CDR3 has 17 amino acids. DNA of the CDR3: TGCGCCAGCAGCCAAAACGAAATAGCGGGAGCCTACAATGAGCAGTTCTTC. This gives the protein CASSQNEIAGAYNEQFF.

The V gene is TRBV28, the J gene TRBJ2-2, with 9 bases lining up with TRBD1. The germline gives CDR1 MDHEN, CDR2 SYDVKM. The CDR3 sequence is 17 residues long. Trimming removed 6 bases from V and 4 bases from J; junction bases left unmatched: 12. The CDR3 DNA is TGTGCCAGCAGATATAACAGGGGGCTTAAAATCACCGGGGAGCTGTTTTTT. Residues: CASRYNRGLKITGELFF. Full variable domain (remainder filled in from reference TRBV28 and TRBJ2-2): DVKVTQSSRYLVKRTGEKVFLECVQDMDHENMFWYRQDPGLGLRLIYFSYDVKMKEKGDIPEGYSVSREKKERFSLILESASTNQTSMYLCASRYNRGLKITGELFFGEGSRLTVL.

CDR3 sequence: CASSLRQGSYEQYF. In DNA form, the CDR3 reads TGCGCCAGCAGCTTGAGGCAGGGGAGCTACGAGCAGTACTTC. The genes are TRBV5-1 and TRBJ2-7, with TRBD1 as a possible D gene (6 bases). Trimming took off 1 base at V and 3 bases at J, with 11 bases between the two ends. Germline CDR1 SGHRS, CDR2 YFSETQ. This CDR3 is built from 14 residues.

The chain joins TRBV4-1 to TRBJ2-3, with a weak D call TRBD2 (6 bases). Germline CDR1 is MGHRA and CDR2 is YSYEKL. Trimming removed 0 bases from V and 3 bases from J, with 16 bases in between. This CDR3 is 17 amino acids long. This CDR3 is CASSQENVTGETDTQYF. CDR3 DNA: TGCGCCAGCAGCCAAGAGAACGTTACGGGAGAAACAGATACGCAGTATTTT.

The CDR3 coding sequence is TGTGCCAGCGGACAGAAGCCTAACTATGGCTACACCTTC. Its translation is CASGQKPNYGYTF. The chain combines TRBV5-6 with TRBJ1-2, with D possibly being TRBD1 (6 bases). This CDR3 comprises 13 residues. Deletions cut 7 bases from V and 0 bases from J, with 10 bases between. From germline, CDR1 is SGHDT and CDR2 YYEEEE.

The V gene is TRBV4-1, the J gene TRBJ1-5, with D possibly being TRBD1 (5 bases). This CDR3 contains 14 residues. Germline lookup yields CDR1 MGHRA and CDR2 YSYEKL. Trimming took 5 bases from V and 7 from J, leaving 15 bases between them. The DNA for the CDR3 is TGCGCCAGCAGCGAAGGGAGGGGAAGCCAGCCCCAGCATTTT. This sequence encodes CASSEGRGSQPQHF.

V and J are TRBV7-8 and TRBJ2-7, with TRBD2 as a possible D gene (5 bases). The V end lost 2 bases, the J end lost 4 bases, and 12 bases lay between the germline ends. The CDR3 covers 14 residues. The germline CDR1 and CDR2 sequences are SGHVS and FQNEAQ. The DNA for the CDR3 is TGTGCCAGCAGCTTATTTCAGCGAGGGTACGAGCAGTACTTC. Amino acid sequence: CASSLFQRGYEQYF. The full variable domain, its missing parts supplied by reference TRBV7-8 and TRBJ2-7, is GAGVSQSPRYKVAKRGQDVALRCDPISGHVSLFWYQQALGQGPEFLTYFQNEAQLDKSGLPSDRFFAERPEGSVSTLKIQRTQQEDSAVYLCASSLFQRGYEQYFGPGTRLTVT.

The gene calls are TRBV11-3 and TRBJ2-5, with TRBD2 as a possible D gene (5 bases). The CDR3 spans 13 residues. V was clipped by 2 bases and J by 12 bases, with 16 bases between them. Germline assignment: CDR1 SGHNT and CDR2 YENEEA. As DNA, the CDR3 is TGTGCCAGCAGCTTATTTAGCGCCCCCCCGGAGTACTTC. The encoded protein is CASSLFSAPPEYF.

The chain is built from TRBV7-6 and TRBJ2-2, with no clear D. This CDR3 spans 16 amino acids. Germline lookup yields CDR1 SGHVS and CDR2 FNYEAQ. V was cut by 5 bases and J by 6 bases, with 19 bases left in between. CDR3 nucleotides: TGTGCCAGCAGCCTATTTTCATATGAGTCGCCCGGGGAGCTGTTTTTT. Protein: CASSLFSYESPGELFF.

V is TRBV6-1 and J is TRBJ2-2, with a tentative D call TRBD2 (7 bases). The germline V gene has CDR1 MNHNS and CDR2 SASEGT. The CDR3 loop spans 13 amino acids. The germline V and J ends were trimmed by 8 bases and 4 bases, with 11 bases remaining between them. The CDR3 DNA follows: TGTGCCAGCGGGGGGGCCGGCACCGGGGAGCTGTTTTTT. It encodes CASGGAGTGELFF.

V gene TRBV30 combines with J gene TRBJ2-7; TRBD1 matches at 7 bases. The germline V gene encodes CDR1 GTSNPN and CDR2 SVGIG (reference sequence). The V gene end was trimmed by 0 bases and the J gene end by 2 bases; junction bases not matched to a gene: 7. This CDR3 contains 15 residues. The CDR3 coding sequence is TGTGCCTGGAGTGTCAATCCGGGACAGACCTACGAGCAGTACTTC. It encodes CAWSVNPGQTYEQYF.

The CDR3: CASSPRAGGTGELFF. The CDR3 region has the DNA TGTGCCAGCAGCCCCCGTGCGGGGGGCACCGGGGAGCTGTTTTTT. V gene TRBV5-8 combines with J gene TRBJ2-2, with 8 bases that match TRBD2. From germline, CDR1 is SGHTS and CDR2 YDEGEE. The CDR3 has 15 amino acids. V lost 4 bases to trimming and J lost 4 bases; unmatched junction nucleotides: 6.

This sequence joins TRBV27 and TRBJ2-1; no firm D call. Between the trimmed V and J ends, which lost 1 base and 2 bases, there was a span of 6 bases. The germline gives CDR1 MNHEY, CDR2 SMNVEV (reference sequence). This CDR3 has 14 amino acids. CDR3 loop: CASSLLPAYNEQFF. In DNA form, the CDR3 reads TGTGCCAGCAGTTTATTGCCAGCCTACAATGAGCAGTTCTTC.

The chain is built from TRBV2 and TRBJ2-7; 9 nucleotides line up with TRBD1. Germline V gene sequence: CDR1 SNHLY, CDR2 FYNNEI. With V trimmed by 5 bases and J by 5 bases, 7 bases remained unmatched. The CDR3 spans 14 residues. The CDR3 is CASSWDRAVDEQYF. The DNA of the CDR3 is TGTGCCAGCAGTTGGGACAGGGCTGTTGACGAGCAGTACTTC. Drawing the rest from reference TRBV2 and TRBJ2-7, the complete variable domain is EPEVTQTPSHQVTQMGQEVILRCVPISNHLYFYWYRQILGQKVEFLVSFYNNEISEKSEIFDDQFSVERPDGSNFTLKIRSTKLEDSAMYFCASSWDRAVDEQYFGPGTRLTVT.

The chain employs TRBV4-3 and TRBJ2-1; 10 nucleotides align to TRBD1. The CDR3 runs 11 residues. V dropped 7 bases and J dropped 12; count of bases not matched to a gene: 3. CDR1 is LGHNA and CDR2 is YSLEER in the germline V gene. In nucleotides, the CDR3 is TGCGCCAGCACAGACAGGGGGCGGCAGTTCTTC. Protein product: CASTDRGRQFF.

This clone was detected only once. The rearrangement joins TRBV27 to TRBJ1-1; TRBD1 agrees at 7 bases. The ends lost 4 bases at V and 0 bases at J; junction bases unmatched: 8. This CDR3 region has 16 residues. The V gene's germline CDR1 is MNHEY and CDR2 SMNVEV (reference sequence). The CDR3 DNA sequence: TGTGCCAGCAGTTACTCGACAGGGAACATGAACACTGAAGCTTTCTTT. Its translation is CASSYSTGNMNTEAFF.